A single sample is the source of the 10 T cell receptor beta chains below, sequenced in a study of shared clonotypes between healthy human individuals. Method: immunoSEQ multiplex PCR; TCRdb's copy keeps in-frame clones and lacks some. The sample has about 1.1 million clones, approximately 80% seen once. What was sequenced was memory CD4+ T cells from PBMCs. Subset: CD45RA-negative fraction. All receptors come from a man between 18 and 29 years old in good health. Some clones in this sample may be carry-over from other donors' samples.

This clone has only a few counts. This chain joins TRBV15 and TRBJ2-5; 8 bases match TRBD2. V trimming: 2 bases; J trimming: 3 bases; junction bases outside the gene matches: 2. This CDR3 spans 14 amino acids. Germline CDR1 is LNHNV and CDR2 is YYDKDF (reference sequence). CDR3 sequence: CATSRLAGEETQYF. The CDR3 DNA reads TGTGCCACCAGCAGACTAGCGGGTGAAGAGACCCAGTACTTC.

In regard to this clone: Other nucleotide sequences from this sample produce the same CDR3. This chain links TRBV5-1 with TRBJ2-3; 11 bases line up with TRBD2. The germline V gene encodes CDR1 SGHRS and CDR2 YFSETQ. The CDR3 is made up of 16 amino acids. The J segment lost 4 bases and the V segment lost 0 bases, leaving 4 bases of the junction unmatched. The CDR3 region is CASSLVLAGGADTQYF. DNA for the CDR3: TGCGCCAGCAGCTTGGTTCTAGCGGGAGGCGCAGATACGCAGTATTTT.

V gene TRBV7-9 combines with J gene TRBJ2-5, with D perhaps matching TRBD1 (6 bases). The V end lost 5 bases, the J end lost 3 bases, and 19 bases lay between the germline ends. From germline, CDR1 is SEHNR and CDR2 FQNEAQ (reference sequence). The CDR3 runs 16 residues. The CDR3, as DNA: TGTGCCAGCAGCCCCCATTTCCGAACAGGGAAAGAGACCCAGTACTTC. Its protein is CASSPHFRTGKETQYF.

This chain connects TRBV5-1 to TRBJ2-1; 9 nucleotides agree with TRBD1. V lost 2 bases to trimming and J lost 5 bases; unmatched junction nucleotides: 5. The CDR3 runs 15 residues. Germline lookup yields CDR1 SGHRS and CDR2 YFSETQ. DNA of the CDR3: TGCGCCAGCAGCTTCCGGGACAGGGACCACAATGAGCAGTTCTTC. Amino acids: CASSFRDRDHNEQFF.

The rearrangement links TRBV7-9 to TRBJ1-1; D unclear. CDR3 length equals 13 residues. CDR1 and CDR2 from the germline V gene are SEHNR and FQNEAQ (reference sequence). V lost 1 base to trimming and J lost 4 bases, with 7 bases between them. Here the CDR3 reads CASSLDFRTEAFF. CDR3 in DNA: TGTGCCAGCAGCTTAGATTTTCGCACTGAAGCTTTCTTT.

V is TRBV5-1 and J is TRBJ1-4; D is perhaps TRBD1 (5 bases). V was cut by 4 bases and J by 5 bases, with 18 bases left in between. Per the germline V gene, CDR1 is SGHRS and CDR2 is YFSETQ. This CDR3 comprises 16 residues. This CDR3 is CASSEDAGGLNEKLFF. The CDR3 region has the DNA TGCGCCAGCAGCGAGGACGCCGGGGGTCTAAATGAAAAACTGTTTTTT.

The chain links TRBV5-4 to TRBJ2-1, with 11 bases aligning to TRBD2. CDR3 length: 15 residues. Germline-derived CDR1 and CDR2 are SGHNT and YYREEE (reference sequence). V shed 5 bases and J 6 bases; nucleotides not matched to a gene: 7. CDR3 DNA sequence: TGTGCCAGCAGTTCTGCCGGGACTAGCGGCAATGAGCAGTTCTTC. This translates into CASSSAGTSGNEQFF.

The J gene is TRBJ1-3, the V gene TRBV7-9, with D maybe TRBD1 (5 bases). This CDR3 is 16 amino acids long. V gave up 5 bases and J gave up 0 bases, with 14 bases separating them. Germline V gene sequence: CDR1 SEHNR, CDR2 FQNEAQ (reference sequence). This CDR3 reads CASSPMTALSGNTIYF. The CDR3 coding sequence is TGTGCCAGCAGCCCGATGACAGCCCTCTCTGGAAACACCATATATTTT.

CDR3 sequence reads: CASSYAGRTGELFF. The CDR3 nucleotides read TGTGCCAGCAGCTATGCTGGGAGGACCGGGGAGCTGTTTTTT. The chain carries TRBV14 and TRBJ2-2; TRBD2 might be the D (6 bases). The V end lost 5 bases, the J end lost 5 bases, and 12 bases lay between the germline ends. The germline V gene has CDR1 SGHDN and CDR2 FVKESK. This CDR3 region has 14 residues. Full variable domain (remainder filled in from reference TRBV14 and TRBJ2-2): EAGVTQFPSHSVIEKGQTVTLRCDPISGHDNLYWYRRVMGKEIKFLLHFVKESKQDESGMPNNRFLAERTGGTYSTLKVQPAELEDSGVYFCASSYAGRTGELFFGEGSRLTVL.

This clone was counted between two and nine times. This chain connects TRBV29-1 to TRBJ1-1; D gene unclear. V was pared by 2 bases and J by 2 bases, with 12 bases between. This CDR3 has 14 amino acids. Per the germline V gene, CDR1 is SQVTM and CDR2 is ANQGSEA. CDR3 loop: CSVEITFGNTEAFF. The CDR3 coding sequence is TGCAGCGTTGAAATAACCTTCGGTAACACTGAAGCTTTCTTT.